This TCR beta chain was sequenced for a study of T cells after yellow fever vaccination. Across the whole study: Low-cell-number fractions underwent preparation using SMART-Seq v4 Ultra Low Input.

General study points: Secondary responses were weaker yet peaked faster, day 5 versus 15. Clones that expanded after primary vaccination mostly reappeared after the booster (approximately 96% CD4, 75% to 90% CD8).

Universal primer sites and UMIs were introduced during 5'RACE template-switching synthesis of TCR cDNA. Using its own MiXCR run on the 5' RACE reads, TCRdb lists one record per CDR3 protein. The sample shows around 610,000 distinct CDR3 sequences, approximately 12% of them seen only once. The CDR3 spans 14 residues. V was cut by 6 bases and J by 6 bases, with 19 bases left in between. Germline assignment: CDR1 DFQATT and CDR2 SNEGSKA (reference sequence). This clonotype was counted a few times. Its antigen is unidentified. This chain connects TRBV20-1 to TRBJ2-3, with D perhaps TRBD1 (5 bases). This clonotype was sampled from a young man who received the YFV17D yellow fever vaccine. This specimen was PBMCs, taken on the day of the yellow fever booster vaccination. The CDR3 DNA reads TGCAGTGCCAGTGACAGTGGGGAAGTGGATACGCAGTATTTT. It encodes CSASDSGEVDTQYF.